A selection of T cell receptor beta chains follows, all from one sample in a study of T cells after yellow fever vaccination. TCRdb analysed the 5' RACE reads with MiXCR anew, one entry per CDR3 protein. The table has some 320,000 distinct CDR3 sequences, around 9.3% seen once. The material sequenced was CD4+ T cells sorted from PBMCs, taken 5 days after the yellow fever booster vaccination. Source of these receptors: a man younger than 35 who received the YFV17D yellow fever vaccine. The CDR3 runs from the conserved cysteine through the conserved F or W. The D gene is left open where the match is weak. Clone size is shown for a subset of rows, as once, few, many or a class of expanded clone.

>-|TRBV29-1|few|TRBJ1-1
TGCAGCGTTGGCACGGCGGTTGAAGCTTTCTTT
CSVGTAVEAFF
>TRBD1|TRBV27|few|TRBJ1-2
TGTGCCAGCAGTCTAAGAGGAGGGGGCAAGGACTATGGCTACACCTTC
CASSLRGGGKDYGYTF
>-|TRBV5-6|few|TRBJ2-6
TGTGCCAGCAGCTCTCAAAGCTCTGGGGCCAACGTCCTGACTTTC
CASSSQSSGANVLTF
>-|TRBV5-4|few|TRBJ1-5
TGTGCCAGCAGCTTGGGGGGCGCTCGCCAGCCCCAGCATTTT
CASSLGGARQPQHF
>-|TRBV27|-|TRBJ1-1
TGTGCCAGCAGGAGAAACAGGGACATGAACACTGAAGCTTTCTTT
CASRRNRDMNTEAFF
>-|TRBV25-1|few|TRBJ1-2
TGTGCCAGCAGTTCAGGGTTCGACTATGGCTACACCTTC
CASSSGFDYGYTF
>-|TRBV6-2/TRBV6-3|-|TRBJ1-1
TGTGCCAGCAGTTACTCGACGGAGCAAGCTTTCTTT
CASSYSTEQAFF
>-|TRBV5-1|few|TRBJ2-5
TGCGCCAGCAGCCCGGGGACCCTAGGAATGGGAGAGACCCAGTACTTC
CASSPGTLGMGETQYF
>TRBD2|TRBV6-5|many|TRBJ2-6
TGTGCCAGCAGCCCGGGAGGGGCTGGGGCCAACGTCCTGACTTTC
CASSPGGAGANVLTF
>-|TRBV25-1|-|TRBJ1-1
TGTGCCAGCAGTGCCCGGGTTGTAGAGGACACTGAAGCTTTCTTT
CASSARVVEDTEAFF
>-|TRBV20-1|-|TRBJ2-1
TGCAGTGCCACAACAATAACCTCCTACAATGAGCAGTTCTTC
CSATTITSYNEQFF
>-|TRBV19|few|TRBJ2-6
TGTGCCAGTAGTATCTGGGGGCAGGCCGGGGCCAACGTCCTGACTTTC
CASSIWGQAGANVLTF
>-|TRBV6-2/TRBV6-3|many|TRBJ1-5
TGTGCCAGCAGTAGGGACGGTGGTCAGCCCCAGCATTTT
CASSRDGGQPQHF
>-|TRBV5-6|many|TRBJ1-6
TGTGCCAGCAGCTTGCAAAATTCACCCCTCCACTTT
CASSLQNSPLHF
>-|TRBV12-3/TRBV12-4|-|TRBJ1-2
TGTGCCAGCAGCCTACCGTGGGGCAGGGGCTACACCTTC
CASSLPWGRGYTF
>TRBD1|TRBV6-5|many|TRBJ1-2
TGTGCCAGCAGAGGGACAGGGAATTCCAACTATGGCTACACCTTC
CASRGTGNSNYGYTF
>-|TRBV19|many|TRBJ2-5
TGTGCCAGTAGTACTTACATTCATCCGGGGCAGACCCAGTACTTC
CASSTYIHPGQTQYF
>-|TRBV11-2|-|TRBJ2-2
TGTGCCAGCAGCTTAGCCTACCAGGTGTCCGGGGAGCTGTTTTTT
CASSLAYQVSGELFF
>TRBD2|TRBV29-1|many|TRBJ2-2
TGCAGCGTTGCGGGGGGGCCCAACACCGGGGAGCTGTTTTTT
CSVAGGPNTGELFF
>-|TRBV7-3|-|TRBJ1-4
TGTGCCAGCAGCCCGGGACCGGGGCGTGGAGAAAAACTGTTTTTT
CASSPGPGRGEKLFF
>-|TRBV6-2/TRBV6-3|few|TRBJ1-5
TGTGCCAGCAGACCAGGATATAGCAATCAGCCCCAGCATTTT
CASRPGYSNQPQHF
>-|TRBV6-1|-|TRBJ2-7
TGTGCCAGCAGGGAAACCGCCTACGAGCAGTACTTC
CASRETAYEQYF
>-|TRBV5-4|-|TRBJ1-1
TGTGCCAGCAGCTCCCCCTCCGGGACAAATGAAGCTTTCTTT
CASSSPSGTNEAFF
>-|TRBV5-6|many|TRBJ1-4
TGTGCCAGCAGCTTGGCCAACGCGGGCAAGGTTTTT
CASSLANAGKVF
>TRBD2|TRBV18|-|TRBJ2-1
TGTGCCAGCTCACCTCCGACTAGCGGGGGGGGCTCCTACAATGAGCAGTTCTTC
CASSPPTSGGGSYNEQFF
>-|TRBV7-2|few|TRBJ1-2
TGTGCCAGCAGCTCCCCTGTGGCAGGGGAGTTTAACTATGGCTACACCTTC
CASSSPVAGEFNYGYTF
>TRBD2|TRBV7-2|many|TRBJ2-3
TGTGCCAGCAGCTTAGTACGGGGGGGCACAGATACGCAGTATTTT
CASSLVRGGTDTQYF
>-|TRBV7-8|few|TRBJ1-1
TGTGCCAGCAGCTTAGCTCGGGGAGGGAACACTGAAGCTTTCTTT
CASSLARGGNTEAFF
>-|TRBV7-2|-|TRBJ1-6
TGTGCCAGCAGCAACAGGGTGTCTTCACCCCTCCACTTT
CASSNRVSSPLHF
>TRBD2|TRBV10-2|few|TRBJ2-5
TGCGCCAGCAAATCTAGCGGGGGGCCAGAGACCCAGTACTTC
CASKSSGGPETQYF
>TRBD2|TRBV20-1|-|TRBJ2-2
TGCAGTGCTAGAGATAATTTGGGGGGGACCGGGGAGCTGTTTTTT
CSARDNLGGTGELFF
>-|TRBV28|few|TRBJ1-5
TGTGCCAGCAGTTTCCCTCGGGGGGTAAATAGCAATCAGCCCCAGCATTTT
CASSFPRGVNSNQPQHF
>TRBD1|TRBV2|once|TRBJ1-6
TGTGCCAGCAGTCGTTCCGGGACAGGGAGCTCCTATAATTCACCCCTCCACTTT
CASSRSGTGSSYNSPLHF
>-|TRBV7-9|few|TRBJ1-4
TGTGCCAGCAGCTTAGGATTAATCGGGATTGGTAATGAAAAACTGTTTTTT
CASSLGLIGIGNEKLFF
>-|TRBV18|few|TRBJ2-1
TGTGCCAGCTCACCAGGCCTCCAGCGACCGGATGAGCAGTTCTTC
CASSPGLQRPDEQFF
>-|TRBV6-5|few|TRBJ1-1
TGTGCCAGCAGAAACGGACAGAACACTGAAGCTTTCTTT
CASRNGQNTEAFF
>-|TRBV6-2/TRBV6-3|few|TRBJ1-1
TGTGCCAGCAGTTACGCCCTCTCCGAAATGGCTTTGGGAGCTTTCTTT
CASSYALSEMALGAFF
>TRBD1|TRBV7-9|few|TRBJ2-1
TGTGCCAGCAGCTTAGTGGACAGGGTGGATGAGCAGTTCTTC
CASSLVDRVDEQFF
>TRBD2|TRBV7-2|-|TRBJ2-3
TGTGCCAGCAGCTTAGTACTAGCGGGAACAGATACGCAGTATTTT
CASSLVLAGTDTQYF
>-|TRBV3-1|-|TRBJ1-1
TGTGCCAGCACCAGGCGGCAAAACACTGAAGCTTTCTTT
CASTRRQNTEAFF
>-|TRBV11-1|-|TRBJ2-5
TGTGCCAGCAGCTTAACGCACAGGGTCCGGGAGACCCAGTACTTC
CASSLTHRVRETQYF
>TRBD1|TRBV7-6|-|TRBJ2-7
TGTGCCAGCAGCTTAACTGGGGACAGGGCCTACGAGCAGTACTTC
CASSLTGDRAYEQYF
>-|TRBV4-2|many|TRBJ2-6
TGTGCCAGCAGCCAAGATGGGAGAGGGAGTGGGGCCAACGTCCTGACTTTC
CASSQDGRGSGANVLTF
>-|TRBV6-2/TRBV6-3|many|TRBJ2-1
TGTGCCAGCAGTTATCTTCCCAATGAGCAGTTCTTC
CASSYLPNEQFF
>TRBD2|TRBV4-3|many|TRBJ2-2
TGCGCCAGCGGAGATCTAGCGGGGGTTGACACCGGGGAGCTGTTTTTT
CASGDLAGVDTGELFF
>-|TRBV4-3|many|TRBJ2-1
TGCGCCAGCAGCCAATATACCGGGGACAATGAGCAGTTCTTC
CASSQYTGDNEQFF
>-|TRBV2|-|TRBJ2-7
TGTGCCAGCAGTGATTCAGGGAAGGGTTCCTACGAGCAGTACTTC
CASSDSGKGSYEQYF
>-|TRBV6-2/TRBV6-3|few|TRBJ2-7
TGTGCCTCCGAGGAGGCCCCTCTCTACGAGCAGTACTTC
CASEEAPLYEQYF
>TRBD1|TRBV4-1|-|TRBJ1-2
TGCGCCAGCAGCAGGGGGCAGGGAGGTAACTATGGCTACACCTTC
CASSRGQGGNYGYTF
>TRBD1|TRBV24-1|few|TRBJ1-5
TGTGCCACCAGCACCCCTCGGACAGGGGTTAATCAGCCCCAGCATTTT
CATSTPRTGVNQPQHF
>-|TRBV6-2/TRBV6-3|many|TRBJ1-1
TGTGCCAGCAGTTCCAGGTCGGTGACGAACACTGAAGCTTTCTTT
CASSSRSVTNTEAFF
>TRBD1|TRBV4-1|-|TRBJ1-4
TGCGCCAGCAGCCTTCGACAGGGGAGGGATGAAAAACTGTTTTTT
CASSLRQGRDEKLFF
>TRBD1|TRBV5-5|few|TRBJ2-1
TGTGCCAGCAGCGTGAGGACAGGGGGCCCGCTAGCGGCCTACAATGAGCAGTTCTTC
CASSVRTGGPLAAYNEQFF
>-|TRBV4-3|many|TRBJ1-2
TGCGCCAGCAGCCAAGAAAACTATGGCTACACCTTC
CASSQENYGYTF